These 17 T cell receptor beta chains came from one sample sequenced in a study of T cells expressing NK-cell markers. TCRdb reprocessed the 5' RACE reads; each CDR3 protein has one entry and no DNA is given. This sample's table reports 400,000 to 450,000 distinct CDR3 sequences. The sequenced sample consisted of blood T cells: a sorted CD56 or NKG2C T cell subset, CD4+ or CD8+ T cells, or bulk PBMC T cells (not recorded which). All receptors come from a woman between 18 and 69 years old in good health.

This CDR3 is CASSWGQGAENIQYF. The gene calls are TRBV12-3 or TRBV12-4 and TRBJ2-4; the TCRdb D gene call, TRBD1, has no DNA to confirm it. The CDR3 totals 15 residues.

The V and J genes are TRBV7-2 and TRBJ2-7. The germline V gene encodes CDR1 SGHTA and CDR2 FQGNSA. The CDR3 is 14 amino acids. The CDR3 loop reads CASSLVGNAYEQYF. Together with reference TRBV7-2 and TRBJ2-7, the CDR3 gives the full variable domain: GAGVSQSPSNKVTEKGKDVELRCDPISGHTALYWYRQSLGQGLEFLIYFQGNSAPDKSGLPSDRFSAERTGGSVSTLTIQRTQQEDSAVYLCASSLVGNAYEQYFGPGTRLTVT.

The chain is built from TRBV7-8 and TRBJ1-6; with no DNA, the TCRdb D assignment of TRBD1 cannot be verified. The CDR3 is made up of 15 amino acids. Germline V gene lookup returns CDR1 SGHVS and CDR2 FQNEAQ. CDR3 sequence: CASSLVGQGYSPLHF. Complete variable domain (other parts from reference TRBV7-8 and TRBJ1-6): GAGVSQSPRYKVAKRGQDVALRCDPISGHVSLFWYQQALGQGPEFLTYFQNEAQLDKSGLPSDRFFAERPEGSVSTLKIQRTQQEDSAVYLCASSLVGQGYSPLHFGNGTRLTVT.

The rearrangement joins TRBV20-1 to TRBJ1-2. The CDR3 covers 12 residues. The germline V gene encodes CDR1 DFQATT and CDR2 SNEGSKA (reference sequence). The CDR3: CSAVEANYGYTF.

The chain couples TRBV7-2 to TRBJ1-1; as DNA is missing, the TRBD1 call by TCRdb cannot be tested. Germline-derived CDR1 and CDR2 are SGHTA and FQGNSA. This CDR3 contains 20 residues. CDR3 protein: CASSLAPVGGGPSMNTEAFF. The full variable domain, its missing parts supplied by reference TRBV7-2 and TRBJ1-1, is GAGVSQSPSNKVTEKGKDVELRCDPISGHTALYWYRQSLGQGLEFLIYFQGNSAPDKSGLPSDRFSAERTGGSVSTLTIQRTQQEDSAVYLCASSLAPVGGGPSMNTEAFFGQGTRLTVV.

The chain recombines TRBV7-8 with TRBJ2-7; TCRdb returns TRBD1, unconfirmable since there is no DNA. Germline V CDR1 and CDR2: SGHVS, FQNEAQ. The CDR3 covers 14 residues. The CDR3 protein is CASSTGTDSYEQYF.

The chain combines TRBV25-1 with TRBJ1-1; the TCRdb D gene call, TRBD1, has no DNA to confirm it. CDR3 length: 12 residues. CDR1 is MGHDK and CDR2 is SYGVNS in the germline V gene. The CDR3 here is CASSGPGTEAFF.

The chain employs TRBV7-6 and TRBJ2-1. CDR1 is SGHVS and CDR2 is FNYEAQ in the germline V gene. The CDR3 runs 16 residues. CDR3 amino acids: CASSLGTSWTRDEQFF.

The gene calls are TRBV6-1 and TRBJ2-7. The CDR3 loop spans 16 amino acids. Looked up from germline, CDR1 is MNHNS and CDR2 is SASEGT. This chain's CDR3 is CASSEAHFGVSYEQYF.

The V gene is TRBV5-4, the J gene TRBJ1-1; with no DNA, the TCRdb D assignment of TRBD1 cannot be verified. Germline V lookup: CDR1 SGHNT, CDR2 YYREEE (reference sequence). The CDR3 totals 17 residues. The CDR3 loop reads CASSLGGARYTNTEAFF.

The genes are TRBV4-3 and TRBJ1-2; TCRdb names TRBD1, which stays unverified in the absence of DNA. Germline V gives CDR1 LGHNA, CDR2 YSLEER. The CDR3 runs to 16 residues. The CDR3 protein is CASSQSGTGVFYGDTF.

The chain has TRBV29-1 and TRBJ2-7; TCRdb gives TRBD1 as the D gene, but with no DNA this cannot be confirmed. Germline CDR1 and CDR2: SQVTM and ANQGSEA. The CDR3 sequence is 15 residues long. The CDR3 reads CSIRSGQGLYYEQYF.

This chain uses TRBV28 with TRBJ2-7; TCRdb's D call, TRBD2, is unchecked because there is no DNA. The CDR3 contains 15 residues. The germline CDR1 and CDR2 sequences are MDHEN and SYDVKM. The CDR3 sequence is CASSSTSVSSYEQYF.

The CDR3 is CASSEETPSYNEQFF. The genes are TRBV6-4 and TRBJ2-1. Looked up from germline, CDR1 is MRHNA and CDR2 is SNTAGT. The CDR3 loop spans 15 amino acids.

This sequence joins TRBV7-9 and TRBJ2-5. Per the germline V gene, CDR1 is SEHNR and CDR2 is FQNEAQ (reference sequence). CDR3 length equals 16 residues. The chain's CDR3 is CASSSPTSWGQETQYF.

The rearrangement joins TRBV11-2 to TRBJ2-5; the D call of TRBD2 rests on TCRdb alone, since no DNA is present to check it. Germline loops: CDR1 SGHAT, CDR2 FQNNGV. This CDR3 has 12 amino acids. The CDR3 is CASSRTRETQYF.

This rearrangement joins TRBV29-1 to TRBJ2-7. CDR1 is SQVTM, CDR2 ANQGSEA, per germline. The CDR3 covers 12 residues. The CDR3 protein is CSVGDTPYEQYF.